The entry that follows covers one TCR beta chain sequence. Its antigen is not identified. A much larger clone lies a single base off, so this may be a read error. RNA transcripts served as the template for amplifying TCR beta CDR3 regions. TCR CDR3 regions were first amplified by RT-PCR with HTBI primers. Using its own MiXCR run on the multiplex PCR reads, TCRdb lists one record per CDR3 protein. This repertoire shows hundreds of thousands of distinct CDR3 sequences, 14% found once; its top ten account for about 10%. This sample was included in a study of T cells in Graves' hyperthyroidism and ophthalmopathy. Across the study: Before any treatment, at initial diagnosis, peripheral blood was collected.

The CDR3 loop spans 17 amino acids. The germline V gene has CDR1 SEHNR and CDR2 FQNEAQ (reference sequence). The junction had 17 bases not matched to a gene; V was cut back by 3 bases and J by 10 bases. Findings and limits, study-wide: Clonotypes that were expanded in thyroid above 0.001 mostly appeared in blood too.

Every diagnosis used clinical symptoms, serum thyroxine and TRAb, thyroid ultrasound and orbital computed tomography. PBMCs were sourced from less than 13 ml fresh peripheral blood. Sequenced material: blood. This rearrangement joins TRBV7-9 to TRBJ2-1, with 8 bases matching TRBD1. This TCR came from a young woman with Graves' hyperthyroidism. The CDR3 spells CASSFAPAGQVIDEQFF. The DNA for the CDR3 is TGTGCCAGCAGCTTTGCCCCCGCGGGACAGGTAATCGACGAGCAGTTCTTC.